The T cell receptor beta chain under discussion was sequenced for a study of cytomegalovirus exposure and HLA in healthy donors. Study observations and caveats: The study reported that TCR beta sequences accurately predicted HLA-A and HLA-B alleles in most subjects.

Germline-derived CDR1 and CDR2 are SGHDT and YYEEEE. The CDR3 contains 12 residues. The V segment lost 5 bases and the J segment 13 bases; nucleotides outside the gene matches: 9. 13 Jbeta primers and 60 Vbeta primers were used for the PCR. This table comes from immunoSEQ multiplex PCR, and its TCRdb copy is limited to in-frame clones, with some not included. Of 110,000 or so clones in the sample, around 70% are singletons; the top ten hold around 10%. This clone has a handful of counts. What it recognizes is unknown. The clonotype was recovered from a woman aged 45-65 years in good health and CMV-seropositive. Material for sequencing was PBMCs. The genes are TRBV5-6 and TRBJ2-1; TRBD2 matches 7 bases. The CDR3 protein is CASRFQAGVQFF. DNA for the CDR3: TGTGCCAGCAGGTTTCAGGCGGGGGTACAGTTCTTC.